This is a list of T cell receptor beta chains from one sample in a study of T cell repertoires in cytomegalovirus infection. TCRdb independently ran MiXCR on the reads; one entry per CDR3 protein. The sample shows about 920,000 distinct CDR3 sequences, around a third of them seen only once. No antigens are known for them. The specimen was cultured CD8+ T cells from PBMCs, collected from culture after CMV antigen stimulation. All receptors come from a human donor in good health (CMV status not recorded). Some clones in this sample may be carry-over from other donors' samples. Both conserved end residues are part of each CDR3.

CASSGRGGTGTEAFF,TRBV5-1,15,TRBJ1-1
CASTPRSGGSYNEQFF,TRBV28,16,TRBJ2-1
CSALTTISTQGLLAKNIQYF,TRBV20-1,20,TRBJ2-4
CASSPRQGQYEQYF,TRBV4-1,14,TRBJ2-7
CASSEGWYSGGGNEQYF,TRBV7-8,17,TRBJ2-7
CASSPGQGSSNQPQHF,TRBV7-6,16,TRBJ1-5
CASSGTGDPQETQYF,TRBV12-3/TRBV12-4,15,TRBJ2-5
CASSEGSGGSGTYEQYF,TRBV2,17,TRBJ2-7
CASSPGASVDTQYF,TRBV7-8,14,TRBJ2-3
CASGSGTGEYNEQFF,TRBV12-5,15,TRBJ2-1
CASCWASGGSSYNEQFF,TRBV7-2,17,TRBJ2-1
CASSHSWAGIGEKLFF,TRBV3-1,16,TRBJ1-4
CASSYSRGIGTFF,TRBV6-5,13,TRBJ1-1
CASSFRGGYNEQFF,TRBV7-9,14,TRBJ2-1
CASSYSGTPYSNQPQHF,TRBV6-6,17,TRBJ1-5
CASSFFRYGGKGADTQYF,TRBV7-8,18,TRBJ2-3
CAISESEKGALAQHF,TRBV10-3,15,TRBJ1-5
CASSLDGRTELFF,TRBV7-9,13,TRBJ1-4
CASRATGDEQFF,TRBV6-6,12,TRBJ2-1
CASSPHGTGNQPQHF,TRBV7-8,15,TRBJ1-5
CASRRTGGYTEAFF,TRBV28,14,TRBJ1-1
CASSTTAVNQPQHF,TRBV4-1,14,TRBJ1-5
CASSPWERAQETQYF,TRBV7-4,15,TRBJ2-5
CASSLGHPIYGYTF,TRBV12-3/TRBV12-4,14,TRBJ1-2
CASSLGGEQPQHF,TRBV7-9,13,TRBJ1-5
CASSQAGGRAYEQYF,TRBV14,15,TRBJ2-7
CASSFVTETSYEQYF,TRBV7-8,15,TRBJ2-7
CASSQERGALHGTEAFF,TRBV4-1,17,TRBJ1-1
CASSRGAGGLQPQHF,TRBV27,15,TRBJ1-5